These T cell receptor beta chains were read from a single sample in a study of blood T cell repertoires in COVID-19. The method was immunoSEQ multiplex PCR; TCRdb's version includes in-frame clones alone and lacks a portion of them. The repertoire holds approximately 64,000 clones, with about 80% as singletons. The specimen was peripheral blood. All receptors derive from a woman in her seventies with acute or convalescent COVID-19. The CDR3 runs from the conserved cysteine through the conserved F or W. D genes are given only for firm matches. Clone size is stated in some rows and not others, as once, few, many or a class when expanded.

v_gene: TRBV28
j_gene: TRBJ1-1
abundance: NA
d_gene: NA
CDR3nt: TGTGCCAGCAGTTCAACCGGGACTGCGAACACTGAAGCTTTCTTT
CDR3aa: CASSSTGTANTEAFF

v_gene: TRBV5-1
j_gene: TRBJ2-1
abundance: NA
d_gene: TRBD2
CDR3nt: TGCGCCAGCCACGGACTAGCGGGAGTCATGAGTGTGCAGTTCTTC
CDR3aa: CASHGLAGVMSVQFF

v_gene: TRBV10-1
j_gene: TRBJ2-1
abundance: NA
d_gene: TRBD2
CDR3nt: TGCGCCAGCAGTGAAAACGGGGGGGCCGGCAATGAGCAGTTCTTC
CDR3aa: CASSENGGAGNEQFF

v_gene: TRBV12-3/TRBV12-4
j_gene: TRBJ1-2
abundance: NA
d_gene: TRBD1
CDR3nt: TGTGCCAGCCGGACAGGGATCTATGGCTACACCTTC
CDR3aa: CASRTGIYGYTF

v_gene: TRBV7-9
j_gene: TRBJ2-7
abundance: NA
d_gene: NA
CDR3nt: TGTGCCAGCAGCGCAACAGGGAATTACGAGCAGTACTTC
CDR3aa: CASSATGNYEQYF

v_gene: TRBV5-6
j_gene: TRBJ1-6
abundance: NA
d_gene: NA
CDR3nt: TGTGCCAGCAGCTTCGGGGAGGGAGTTTCACCCCTCCACTTT
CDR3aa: CASSFGEGVSPLHF

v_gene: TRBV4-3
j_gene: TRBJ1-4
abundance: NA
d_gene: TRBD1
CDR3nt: TGCGCCAGCAGCGGAGACAGGGGTGAAAAACTGTTTTTT
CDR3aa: CASSGDRGEKLFF

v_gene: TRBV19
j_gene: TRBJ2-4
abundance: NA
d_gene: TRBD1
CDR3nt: TGTGCCAGTAGTAGCGACAGGGGCAACATTCAGTACTTC
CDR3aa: CASSSDRGNIQYF

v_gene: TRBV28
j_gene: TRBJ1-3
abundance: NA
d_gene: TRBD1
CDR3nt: TGTGCCAGCAGTTTCACGTATGGGGTAACAGGGGCTGGAAACACCATATATTTT
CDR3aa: CASSFTYGVTGAGNTIYF

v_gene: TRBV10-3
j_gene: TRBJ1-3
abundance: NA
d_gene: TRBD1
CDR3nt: TGTGCCATCAGGGGACAGGGGGCAGAGTCAGGAAACACCATATATTTT
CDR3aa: CAIRGQGAESGNTIYF

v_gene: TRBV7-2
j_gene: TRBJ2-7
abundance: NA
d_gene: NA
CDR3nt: TGTGCCAGCAGCTTAGTGGGGAGGAACTCCTACGAGCAGTACTTC
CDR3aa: CASSLVGRNSYEQYF

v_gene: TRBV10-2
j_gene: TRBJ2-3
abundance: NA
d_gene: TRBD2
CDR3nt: TGCGCCAGCAGTACTAGCGGGGGGTGGGATACGCAGTATTTT
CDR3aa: CASSTSGGWDTQYF

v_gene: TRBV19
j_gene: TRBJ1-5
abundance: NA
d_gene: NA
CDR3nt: TGTGCCAGTAGTATAGGGACGAGGGGCAATCAGCCCCAGCATTTT
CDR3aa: CASSIGTRGNQPQHF

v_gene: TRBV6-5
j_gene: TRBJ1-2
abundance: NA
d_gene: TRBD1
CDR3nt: TGTGCCAGCAGACAGGGGACTAACTATGGCTACACCTTC
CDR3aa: CASRQGTNYGYTF

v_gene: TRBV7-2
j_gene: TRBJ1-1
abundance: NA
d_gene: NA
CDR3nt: TGTGCCAGCAGCACCCGCGGACAGAAAGCTTTCTTT
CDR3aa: CASSTRGQKAFF

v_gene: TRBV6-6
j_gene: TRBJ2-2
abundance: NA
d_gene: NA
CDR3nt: TGTGCCAGCGAAGGAGACTCGCACACCGGGGAGCTGTTTTTT
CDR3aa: CASEGDSHTGELFF

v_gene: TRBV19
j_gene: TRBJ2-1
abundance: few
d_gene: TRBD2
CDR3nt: TGTGCCAGTAGCCTAGGACTAGCAATCGTCGATGAGCAGTTCTTC
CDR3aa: CASSLGLAIVDEQFF

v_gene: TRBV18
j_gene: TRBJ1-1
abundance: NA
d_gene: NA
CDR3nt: TGTGCCAGCTCACCAGGAAAGGACAATGAAGCTTTCTTT
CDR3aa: CASSPGKDNEAFF

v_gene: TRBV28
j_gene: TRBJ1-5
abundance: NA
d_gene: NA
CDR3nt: TGTGCCAGCAGTTTAGGTGCCCGACTACCCAATCAGCCCCAGCATTTT
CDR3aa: CASSLGARLPNQPQHF

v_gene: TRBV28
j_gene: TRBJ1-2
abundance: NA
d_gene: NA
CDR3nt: TGTGCCAGCAATCCCACTTCGGGGTTAGGCTACACCTTC
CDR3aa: CASNPTSGLGYTF

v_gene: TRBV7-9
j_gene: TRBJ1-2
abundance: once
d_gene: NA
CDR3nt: TGTGCCAGCAGCTTAGGGGAGGAGGGGCGTTCCTATGGCTACACCTTC
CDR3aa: CASSLGEEGRSYGYTF

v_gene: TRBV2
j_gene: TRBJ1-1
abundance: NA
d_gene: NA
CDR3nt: TGTGCCAGCAGTCGGACAATGAACACTGAAGCTTTCTTT
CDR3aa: CASSRTMNTEAFF

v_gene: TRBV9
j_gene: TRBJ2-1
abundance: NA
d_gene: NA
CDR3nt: TGTGCCAGCAGCGTAGATGTAGGAGGGTTGGGCAATGAGCAGTTCTTC
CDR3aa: CASSVDVGGLGNEQFF

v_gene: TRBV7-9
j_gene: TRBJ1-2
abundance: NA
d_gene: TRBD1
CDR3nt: TGTGCCAGCAGCTTAGCGGACGGACAGGGACTAAACTATGGCTACACCTTC
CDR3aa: CASSLADGQGLNYGYTF

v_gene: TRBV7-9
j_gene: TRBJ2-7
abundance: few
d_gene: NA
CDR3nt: TGTGCCAGCAGCTTGGGTGGGGGGAGAGTATCCTACGAGCAGTACTTC
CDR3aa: CASSLGGGRVSYEQYF

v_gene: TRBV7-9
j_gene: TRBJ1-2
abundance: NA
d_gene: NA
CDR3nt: TGTGCCAGCAGCTCGCCCGGGAGTCCCAACTATGGCTACACCTTC
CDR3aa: CASSSPGSPNYGYTF

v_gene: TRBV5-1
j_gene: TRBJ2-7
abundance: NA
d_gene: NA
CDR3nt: TGCGCCAGCAGCTTGGCCTCACTGCGGAGCTCCTACGAGCAGTACTTC
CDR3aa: CASSLASLRSSYEQYF

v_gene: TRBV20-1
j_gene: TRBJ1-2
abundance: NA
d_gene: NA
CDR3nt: TGCAGTGCCAGGGCCTATGGCTACACCTTC
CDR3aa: CSARAYGYTF

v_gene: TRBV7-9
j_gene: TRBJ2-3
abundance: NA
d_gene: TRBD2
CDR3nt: TGTGCCAGCAGCCCCGTGACTAGCGGGGGGCTCAGGGATACGCAGTATTTT
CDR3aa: CASSPVTSGGLRDTQYF

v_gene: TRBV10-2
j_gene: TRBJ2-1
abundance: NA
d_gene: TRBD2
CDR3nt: TGCGCCAGCAAACTATCCCTAGCGGGGGGCCTGAGTGAGCAGTTCTTC
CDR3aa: CASKLSLAGGLSEQFF

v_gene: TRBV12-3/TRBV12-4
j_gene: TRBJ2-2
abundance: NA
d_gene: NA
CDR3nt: TGTGCCAGCACGGTCGACACCGGGGAGCTGTTTTTT
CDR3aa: CASTVDTGELFF

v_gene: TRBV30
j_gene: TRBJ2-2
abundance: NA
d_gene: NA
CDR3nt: TGTGCCCTTTTGAGGTCCCGGGGGACCGGGGAGCTGTTTTTT
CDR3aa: CALLRSRGTGELFF

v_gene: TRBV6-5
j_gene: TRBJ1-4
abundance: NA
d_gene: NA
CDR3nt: TGTGCCAGCAGTTACGGCTCGCCAACTAATGAAAAACTGTTTTTT
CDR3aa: CASSYGSPTNEKLFF

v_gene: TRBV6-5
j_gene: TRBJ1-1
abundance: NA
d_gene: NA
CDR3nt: TGTGCCTCGGGTAGGGGTCGGAACACTGAAGCTTTCTTT
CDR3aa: CASGRGRNTEAFF

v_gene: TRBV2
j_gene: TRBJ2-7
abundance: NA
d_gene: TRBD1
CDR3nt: TGTGCCAGCAGTCGGACAGGTCCCGGCCGTGGGTCCTACGAGCAGTACTTC
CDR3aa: CASSRTGPGRGSYEQYF

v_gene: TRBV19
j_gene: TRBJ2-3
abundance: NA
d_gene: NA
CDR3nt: TGTGCCAGTAGTATTCGCCGGGGACAACTAGCGACAGATACGCAGTATTTT
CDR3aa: CASSIRRGQLATDTQYF

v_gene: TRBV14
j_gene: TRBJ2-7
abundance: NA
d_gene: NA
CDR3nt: TGTGCCAGCAGTAGGGAGACGGGGGCCTACGAGCAGTACTTC
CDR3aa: CASSRETGAYEQYF

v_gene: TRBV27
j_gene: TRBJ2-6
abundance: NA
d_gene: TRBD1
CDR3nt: TGTGCCAGCAGTTTAGTCGGACAGGGAAACCCTGGGGCCAACGTCCTGACTTTC
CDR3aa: CASSLVGQGNPGANVLTF

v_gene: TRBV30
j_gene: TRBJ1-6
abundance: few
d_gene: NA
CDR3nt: TGTGCCTGGGGAGCTGCGAATTCACCCCTCCACTTT
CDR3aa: CAWGAANSPLHF

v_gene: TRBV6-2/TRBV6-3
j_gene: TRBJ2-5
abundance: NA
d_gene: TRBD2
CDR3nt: TGTGCCAGCAGTTTACCGGGACTAGCCTCCGAGACCCAGTACTTC
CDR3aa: CASSLPGLASETQYF

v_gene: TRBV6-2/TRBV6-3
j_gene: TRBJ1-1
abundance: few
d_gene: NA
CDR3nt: TGTGCCAGCAGTCCCGGACATGAAGCTTTCTTT
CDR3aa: CASSPGHEAFF

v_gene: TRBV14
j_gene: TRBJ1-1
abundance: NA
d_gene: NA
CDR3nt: TGTGCCAGCAGCCAAGTCGTCCCCACTGAAGCTTTCTTT
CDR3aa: CASSQVVPTEAFF

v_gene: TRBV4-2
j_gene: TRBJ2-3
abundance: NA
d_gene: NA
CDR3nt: TGTGCCAGCAGCCAAGAACTATTAGATACGCAGTATTTT
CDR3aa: CASSQELLDTQYF

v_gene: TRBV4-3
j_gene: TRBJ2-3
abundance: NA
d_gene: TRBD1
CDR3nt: TGCGCCAGCAGCCAAGTGACAGGGGGAACAGATACGCAGTATTTT
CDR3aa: CASSQVTGGTDTQYF

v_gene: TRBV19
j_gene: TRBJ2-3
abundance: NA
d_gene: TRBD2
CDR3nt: TGTGCCAGTACCCCCCGGGGGAGGGACACAGATACGCAGTATTTT
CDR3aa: CASTPRGRDTDTQYF